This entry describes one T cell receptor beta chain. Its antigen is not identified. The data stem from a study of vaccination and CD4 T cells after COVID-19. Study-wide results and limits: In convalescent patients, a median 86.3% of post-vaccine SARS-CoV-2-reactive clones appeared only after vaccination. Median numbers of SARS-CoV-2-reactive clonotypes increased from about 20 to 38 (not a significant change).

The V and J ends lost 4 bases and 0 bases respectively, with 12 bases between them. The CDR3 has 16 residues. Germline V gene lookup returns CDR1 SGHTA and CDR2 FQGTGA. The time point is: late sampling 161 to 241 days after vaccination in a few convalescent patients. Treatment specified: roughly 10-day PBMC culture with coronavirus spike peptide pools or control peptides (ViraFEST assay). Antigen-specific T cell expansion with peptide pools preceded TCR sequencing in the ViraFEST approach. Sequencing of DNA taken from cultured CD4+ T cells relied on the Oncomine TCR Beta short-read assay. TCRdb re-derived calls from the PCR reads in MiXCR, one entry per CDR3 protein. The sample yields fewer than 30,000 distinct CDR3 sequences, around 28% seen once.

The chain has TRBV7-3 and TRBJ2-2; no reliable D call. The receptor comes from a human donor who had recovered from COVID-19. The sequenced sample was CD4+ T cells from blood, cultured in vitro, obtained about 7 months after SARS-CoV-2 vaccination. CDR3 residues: CASSSHSAANTGELFF. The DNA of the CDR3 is TGTGCCAGCAGCTCGCACTCAGCCGCGAACACCGGGGAGCTGTTTTTT.